The rows below give T cell receptor beta chains drawn from one sample of a study of CD8+ T cells in alopecia areata. Sequencing was performed with immunoSEQ multiplex PCR; in TCRdb, only in-frame clones are kept and a portion is missing. The sample records around 160,000 clones, roughly 50% being singletons. The sequencing sample was made of CD4+ T cells sorted from blood. These receptors were obtained from a human donor with alopecia areata. The CDR3 runs from the conserved cysteine through the conserved F or W. A D gene is named only where the DNA matches it firmly. Clone size, where shown, is once, few, many, or a class for clones that have expanded.

v_call: TRBV30
j_call: TRBJ1-5
d_call: TRBD1
clone_size: few
cdr3_nt: TGTGCCTGGAGTGAAGGGGGCGGACAGCCCCAGCATTTT
cdr3_aa: CAWSEGGGQPQHF

v_call: TRBV7-9
j_call: TRBJ2-3
d_call: NA
clone_size: NA
cdr3_nt: TGTGCCAGCAGCACACGCGCGAGCACAGATACGCAGTATTTT
cdr3_aa: CASSTRASTDTQYF

v_call: TRBV11-2
j_call: TRBJ2-7
d_call: NA
clone_size: few
cdr3_nt: TGTGCCAGCAGCTTAGATCTCCCCCTGGGGTCTTCCTCCTACGAGCAGTACTTC
cdr3_aa: CASSLDLPLGSSSYEQYF

v_call: TRBV18
j_call: TRBJ2-1
d_call: NA
clone_size: NA
cdr3_nt: TGTGCCAGCTCACTAGCCCCGGGACCCGCCTACAATGAGCAGTTCTTC
cdr3_aa: CASSLAPGPAYNEQFF

v_call: TRBV27
j_call: TRBJ2-7
d_call: NA
clone_size: NA
cdr3_nt: TGTGCCAGCAGTAAGGGGGACCGGCCCCACGAGCAGTACTTC
cdr3_aa: CASSKGDRPHEQYF

v_call: TRBV5-1
j_call: TRBJ2-1
d_call: TRBD1
clone_size: NA
cdr3_nt: TGCGCCAGCAGCATAGACAGGGCTTTGAATGAGCAGTTCTTC
cdr3_aa: CASSIDRALNEQFF

v_call: TRBV29-1
j_call: TRBJ1-1
d_call: TRBD1
clone_size: few
cdr3_nt: TGCAGCGTTCCTCGGGACAGGGGGCTTCCTGAAGCTTTCTTT
cdr3_aa: CSVPRDRGLPEAFF

v_call: TRBV7-2
j_call: TRBJ2-5
d_call: NA
clone_size: few
cdr3_nt: TGTGCCAGCAGCCCCCAGGTGGGAGAGACCCAGTACTTC
cdr3_aa: CASSPQVGETQYF

v_call: TRBV9
j_call: TRBJ2-3
d_call: TRBD2
clone_size: NA
cdr3_nt: TGTGCCAGCAGCGTAGCTCCTAGCGGGAGCCAGGCGGCGCAGTATTTT
cdr3_aa: CASSVAPSGSQAAQYF

v_call: TRBV30
j_call: TRBJ2-4
d_call: TRBD1
clone_size: NA
cdr3_nt: TGTGCCTGGAGTCCGAGGGGGCGATTGGACATTCAGTACTTC
cdr3_aa: CAWSPRGRLDIQYF

v_call: TRBV28
j_call: TRBJ2-7
d_call: NA
clone_size: NA
cdr3_nt: TGTGCCAGCAGTTTCGTAAGCTACGAGCAGTACTTC
cdr3_aa: CASSFVSYEQYF

v_call: TRBV29-1
j_call: TRBJ2-1
d_call: TRBD1
clone_size: NA
cdr3_nt: TGCAGCACAACAGGGGGGGAGCAGTTCTTC
cdr3_aa: CSTTGGEQFF

v_call: TRBV29-1
j_call: TRBJ1-1
d_call: NA
clone_size: NA
cdr3_nt: TGCAGCGGGCAGGGCGCTGAAGCTTTCTTT
cdr3_aa: CSGQGAEAFF

v_call: TRBV6-6
j_call: TRBJ2-5
d_call: NA
clone_size: few
cdr3_nt: TGTGCCAGCAGTTACTCATCTCTCTCCTTTGGGGAGACCCAGTACTTC
cdr3_aa: CASSYSSLSFGETQYF

v_call: TRBV18
j_call: TRBJ2-1
d_call: NA
clone_size: NA
cdr3_nt: TGTGCCAGCTCACCACGGTCCTCCCTCTCCTACAATGAGCAGTTCTTC
cdr3_aa: CASSPRSSLSYNEQFF

v_call: TRBV30
j_call: TRBJ2-7
d_call: NA
clone_size: NA
cdr3_nt: TGTGCCTGTAATGGGGTGGTGGGCTACGAGCAGTACTTC
cdr3_aa: CACNGVVGYEQYF

v_call: TRBV19
j_call: TRBJ1-5
d_call: NA
clone_size: NA
cdr3_nt: TGTGCCAGTACCGAATACGGCCAGGGTAGCAATCAGCCCCAGCATTTT
cdr3_aa: CASTEYGQGSNQPQHF

v_call: TRBV7-3
j_call: TRBJ2-2
d_call: NA
clone_size: NA
cdr3_nt: TGTGCCAGCAGCTCATACACCGGGGAGCTGTTTTTT
cdr3_aa: CASSSYTGELFF

v_call: TRBV27
j_call: TRBJ2-5
d_call: NA
clone_size: NA
cdr3_nt: TGTGCCAGCAGTTTATTGACAGCGTCGAAGACCCAGTACTTC
cdr3_aa: CASSLLTASKTQYF

v_call: TRBV5-1
j_call: TRBJ2-7
d_call: TRBD1
clone_size: NA
cdr3_nt: TGCGCCAGCAGCTTTGACCGGGACAGGGGTTACGAGCAGTACTTC
cdr3_aa: CASSFDRDRGYEQYF

v_call: TRBV29-1
j_call: TRBJ1-1
d_call: NA
clone_size: NA
cdr3_nt: TGCAGCGTTGGGGTCCGAGCTTTCTTT
cdr3_aa: CSVGVRAFF

v_call: TRBV25-1
j_call: TRBJ2-7
d_call: NA
clone_size: NA
cdr3_nt: TGTGCCAGCAGGGGCACAGGTGAGCAGTACTTC
cdr3_aa: CASRGTGEQYF

v_call: TRBV15
j_call: TRBJ1-5
d_call: NA
clone_size: NA
cdr3_nt: TGTGCCACCAGCAGAGATTTAGGTAGTTCCCAGCATTTT
cdr3_aa: CATSRDLGSSQHF

v_call: TRBV29-1
j_call: TRBJ2-7
d_call: NA
clone_size: few
cdr3_nt: TGCAGCGTAACCGGGACAATTAATTACGAGCAGTACTTC
cdr3_aa: CSVTGTINYEQYF

v_call: TRBV5-1
j_call: TRBJ2-3
d_call: TRBD1
clone_size: NA
cdr3_nt: TGCGCCAGCAGCTTGGCACAGGGGGCGGGCACAGATACGCAGTATTTT
cdr3_aa: CASSLAQGAGTDTQYF

v_call: TRBV20-1
j_call: TRBJ2-4
d_call: NA
clone_size: NA
cdr3_nt: TGCAGTGCTAGATCTCAAAACATTCAGTACTTC
cdr3_aa: CSARSQNIQYF

v_call: TRBV29-1
j_call: TRBJ1-5
d_call: NA
clone_size: NA
cdr3_nt: TGCAGCGCCCGGGATGGGGGCAATCAGCCCCAGCATTTT
cdr3_aa: CSARDGGNQPQHF

v_call: TRBV10-3
j_call: TRBJ1-1
d_call: NA
clone_size: NA
cdr3_nt: TGTGCCATATCTGCAGCGGCAGAAGAAGCTTTCTTT
cdr3_aa: CAISAAAEEAFF

v_call: TRBV20-1
j_call: TRBJ2-7
d_call: NA
clone_size: NA
cdr3_nt: TGCAGTGCTGCAGATTGGGAGGAGCAGTACTTC
cdr3_aa: CSAADWEEQYF

v_call: TRBV29-1
j_call: TRBJ2-7
d_call: NA
clone_size: NA
cdr3_nt: TGCAGCGTTACTAGCTCCTACGAGCAGTACTTC
cdr3_aa: CSVTSSYEQYF

v_call: TRBV29-1
j_call: TRBJ2-1
d_call: TRBD2
clone_size: NA
cdr3_nt: TGCAGCGTTTCCGGGACTAGTAATTTGCGCTCCTACAATGAGCAGTTCTTC
cdr3_aa: CSVSGTSNLRSYNEQFF

v_call: TRBV28
j_call: TRBJ2-3
d_call: NA
clone_size: NA
cdr3_nt: TGTGCCAGCAGTTTTGGGGGAGCCAGCACAGATACGCAGTATTTT
cdr3_aa: CASSFGGASTDTQYF

v_call: TRBV5-1
j_call: TRBJ2-5
d_call: TRBD2
clone_size: NA
cdr3_nt: TGCGCCAGCAGCTTTAAGCGGGGGGGACAAGAGACCCAGTACTTC
cdr3_aa: CASSFKRGGQETQYF

v_call: TRBV27
j_call: TRBJ1-5
d_call: TRBD1
clone_size: NA
cdr3_nt: TGTGCCAGCAGTTTTCGGGGAGACAGGGACAATCAGCCCCAGCATTTT
cdr3_aa: CASSFRGDRDNQPQHF

v_call: TRBV7-9
j_call: TRBJ1-2
d_call: TRBD1
clone_size: few
cdr3_nt: TGTGCCAGCAGCCGCTTGGACAGGGGGTTTGGCTACACCTTC
cdr3_aa: CASSRLDRGFGYTF

v_call: TRBV19
j_call: TRBJ2-1
d_call: NA
clone_size: few
cdr3_nt: TGTGCCAGTAGTGTCCTACATCCTCTTACAGGGACTGAGCAGTTCTTC
cdr3_aa: CASSVLHPLTGTEQFF

v_call: TRBV7-9
j_call: TRBJ2-1
d_call: TRBD2
clone_size: few
cdr3_nt: TGTGCCAGCAGCCTAGCGGTATACAATGAGCAGTTCTTC
cdr3_aa: CASSLAVYNEQFF

v_call: TRBV29-1
j_call: TRBJ2-5
d_call: NA
clone_size: NA
cdr3_nt: TGCAGCGTTGGGACCGATGAAGAGACCCAGTACTTC
cdr3_aa: CSVGTDEETQYF

v_call: TRBV5-1
j_call: TRBJ2-5
d_call: TRBD2
clone_size: NA
cdr3_nt: TGCGCCAGCAGCTCCGGGACTAGCGCGATCCAAGAGACCCAGTACTTC
cdr3_aa: CASSSGTSAIQETQYF

v_call: TRBV29-1
j_call: TRBJ2-7
d_call: TRBD1
clone_size: NA
cdr3_nt: TGCAGCACCCGGGACAGGGGGTTCAACGAGCAGTACTTC
cdr3_aa: CSTRDRGFNEQYF

v_call: TRBV29-1
j_call: TRBJ2-5
d_call: NA
clone_size: NA
cdr3_nt: TGCAGCGTTTGGGCGGGACAAGAGACCCAGTACTTC
cdr3_aa: CSVWAGQETQYF

v_call: TRBV6-5
j_call: TRBJ2-1
d_call: TRBD2
clone_size: NA
cdr3_nt: TGTGCCAGCAGCCGGACTAGCGGTTTCTACAATGAGCAGTTCTTC
cdr3_aa: CASSRTSGFYNEQFF

v_call: TRBV4-2
j_call: TRBJ2-1
d_call: NA
clone_size: NA
cdr3_nt: TGTGCCAGCACCACTCCGGGGCGGGGTGAGCAGTTCTTC
cdr3_aa: CASTTPGRGEQFF

v_call: TRBV5-1
j_call: TRBJ2-1
d_call: NA
clone_size: NA
cdr3_nt: TGCGCCAGCAGCGTAGATAATGAGCAGTTCTTC
cdr3_aa: CASSVDNEQFF

v_call: TRBV7-9
j_call: TRBJ1-2
d_call: NA
clone_size: NA
cdr3_nt: TGTGCCAGCAGCTTAAGCGGCTACACCTTC
cdr3_aa: CASSLSGYTF

v_call: TRBV28
j_call: TRBJ2-4
d_call: TRBD1
clone_size: NA
cdr3_nt: TGTGCCAGCAGTTACAGGGGGCCTGTCATTCAGTACTTC
cdr3_aa: CASSYRGPVIQYF

v_call: TRBV29-1
j_call: TRBJ2-3
d_call: TRBD2
clone_size: NA
cdr3_nt: TGCAGCGTCACCGGGACTAGCGGGAGCGCGCAGTATTTT
cdr3_aa: CSVTGTSGSAQYF

v_call: TRBV7-9
j_call: TRBJ1-2
d_call: TRBD1
clone_size: once
cdr3_nt: TGTGCCAGCAGCTCGGACAGGAGACATGGCTACACCTTC
cdr3_aa: CASSSDRRHGYTF

v_call: TRBV27
j_call: TRBJ2-1
d_call: TRBD2
clone_size: NA
cdr3_nt: TGTGCCAGCAGTTTTCTAGCGGGAGGGTTCGATGAGCAGTTCTTC
cdr3_aa: CASSFLAGGFDEQFF

v_call: TRBV29-1
j_call: TRBJ1-1
d_call: NA
clone_size: once
cdr3_nt: TGCAGCGTCGGGACTTTTGAAGCTTTCTTT
cdr3_aa: CSVGTFEAFF

v_call: TRBV5-1
j_call: TRBJ2-1
d_call: TRBD2
clone_size: NA
cdr3_nt: TGCGCCAGCAGCCCTCGACTAGCGGGAGGCCCCGGGGATGAGCAGTTCTTC
cdr3_aa: CASSPRLAGGPGDEQFF

v_call: TRBV5-1
j_call: TRBJ2-5
d_call: NA
clone_size: NA
cdr3_nt: TGCGCCAGCAGCTTGGATCAGTCCGGGACCCAGTACTTC
cdr3_aa: CASSLDQSGTQYF

v_call: TRBV23-1
j_call: TRBJ2-5
d_call: NA
clone_size: NA
cdr3_nt: TGCGCCAGCAGTCGATTGGACAGGAGGGGAGAGACCCAGTACTTC
cdr3_aa: CASSRLDRRGETQYF

v_call: TRBV7-9
j_call: TRBJ2-7
d_call: NA
clone_size: few
cdr3_nt: TGTGCCAGCAGCTTAAGTGCCCAGGAGTACGAGCAGTACTTC
cdr3_aa: CASSLSAQEYEQYF

v_call: TRBV28
j_call: TRBJ1-1
d_call: NA
clone_size: NA
cdr3_nt: TGTGCCAGCAGTCCGGGAGGGTCGAACACTGAAGCTTTCTTT
cdr3_aa: CASSPGGSNTEAFF

v_call: TRBV5-1
j_call: TRBJ1-5
d_call: TRBD1
clone_size: NA
cdr3_nt: TGCGCCAGCAGCTCGGGGGACAGGGACAATCAGCCCCAGCATTTT
cdr3_aa: CASSSGDRDNQPQHF